This TCR beta chain originates from a study of control samples from healthy donors and cancer patients. The CDR3 sequence is 19 residues long. CDR1 and CDR2 (germline): LNHDA, SQIVND (reference sequence). Losses at the gene ends were 5 bases for V and 1 base for J; bases not matched to a gene: 12. Sequenced by immunoSEQ multiplex PCR; TCRdb stores in-frame clones only, minus some. The sample comprises around 96,000 clones, just over 90% of which are singletons, and 6.5% to 9.5% rests with the top ten. V and J are TRBV19 and TRBJ2-7; 15 nucleotides align to TRBD2. Sequenced material: blood. This TCR derives from a man younger than 35 in good health. As DNA, the CDR3 is TGTGCCAGTAGTCCTGCTCGCGGACTAGCGGGGGGGTTTTCCTACGAGCAGTACTTC. Residues: CASSPARGLAGGFSYEQYF.